These 20 T cell receptor beta chains were sequenced from one sample in a study of early T cells in non-severe SARS-CoV-2 infection. TCRdb reprocessed the 5' RACE reads with MiXCR, giving one entry per CDR3 protein. The sample records around 84,000 distinct CDR3 sequences, more than 9% being singletons. Sequencing was performed on whole blood, taken at baseline. The receptor set was obtained from an adult who was a healthcare worker with PCR-confirmed SARS-CoV-2 infection or an uninfected control (not recorded which).

This clonotype has only a few counts. This chain joins TRBV4-2 and TRBJ2-7; D may match TRBD1 or TRBD2 (5 bases each). There are 17 residues in the CDR3. The germline V gene has CDR1 LGHNA and CDR2 YNFKEQ. V gave up 0 bases and J gave up 3 bases, with 18 bases separating them. CDR3 nucleotides: TGTGCCAGCAGCCAAGATCTGGGGGACGGGTATAACTACGAGCAGTACTTC. Its translation: CASSQDLGDGYNYEQYF.

This clonotype was recorded a few times. The rearrangement links TRBV4-2 to TRBJ1-3, with 7 bases aligning to TRBD1. Trimming at V came to 3 bases and at J to 2 bases, leaving 7 bases not matched to a gene. The CDR3 extends over 16 amino acids. CDR1 and CDR2 from the germline V gene are LGHNA and YNFKEQ. CDR3 amino acids: CASSQEGQRAGNTIYF. The CDR3 nucleotides are TGTGCCAGCAGCCAGGAGGGACAGCGAGCTGGAAACACCATATATTTT.

The rearrangement joins TRBV30 to TRBJ2-1; D not certain. The V end lost 7 bases, the J end lost 2 bases, and 12 bases lay between the germline ends. CDR1 and CDR2 (germline): GTSNPN, SVGIG (reference sequence). CDR3 length equals 13 residues. The CDR3 reads CASQTGTYNEQFF. The CDR3 DNA follows: TGTGCCTCACAAACTGGGACCTACAATGAGCAGTTCTTC.

This rearrangement joins TRBV7-2 to TRBJ2-7, with D possibly being TRBD1 (5 bases). The germline V gene has CDR1 SGHTA and CDR2 FQGNSA. This CDR3 region has 14 residues. Trimming cost V 2 bases and J 2 bases, with 10 bases left between them. Here the CDR3 DNA reads TGTGCCAGCAGCTTATCTGGGGCCGCCTACGAGCAGTACTTC. Amino acid sequence: CASSLSGAAYEQYF.

The rearrangement links TRBV7-6 to TRBJ2-1; the D gene is possibly TRBD2 (6 bases). This CDR3 is built from 15 residues. V lost 2 bases, J lost 8 bases, and 16 bases lay in between. The germline CDR1 and CDR2 sequences are SGHVS and FNYEAQ. CDR3 in amino acids: CASSLNGRRHDEQFF. Written as DNA, the CDR3 is TGTGCCAGCAGCTTAAACGGGAGACGGCACGATGAGCAGTTCTTC.

This clonotype was observed a handful of times. The CDR3 protein is CASKGIAGGNEQFF. CDR3 nucleotides: TGTGCCAGCAAAGGGATAGCGGGAGGAAATGAGCAGTTCTTC. The chain employs TRBV6-1 and TRBJ2-1; 10 bases are shared with TRBD2. Germline-derived CDR1 and CDR2 are MNHNS and SASEGT. Losses at the gene ends were 7 bases for V and 7 bases for J; bases not matched to a gene: 7. The CDR3 spans 14 residues.

This clonotype was seen many times. V usage is TRBV9 and J usage is TRBJ2-1; D unresolved. Trimming removed 0 bases at V and 5 bases at J, with 15 bases between. The germline CDR1 and CDR2 sequences are SGDLS and YYNGEE. This CDR3 contains 16 residues. The chain's CDR3 is CASSVASGVGNNEQFF. In DNA form, the CDR3 reads TGTGCCAGCAGCGTAGCGTCCGGTGTTGGGAACAATGAGCAGTTCTTC.

The chain uses TRBV6-1 and TRBJ2-7, with 7 bases aligning to TRBD2. The length of the CDR3 is 13 residues. V gave up 8 bases and J gave up 1 base; unmatched junction bases: 5. Germline CDR1 is MNHNS and CDR2 is SASEGT. CDR3 DNA: TGTGCCAGCCTTCTAGCGGCGTCCTACGAGCAGTACTTC. Its translation is CASLLAASYEQYF.

The chain combines TRBV7-6 with TRBJ2-1; maybe TRBD2 (5 bases). Trimming took off 5 bases at V and 7 bases at J, with 18 bases between the two ends. The CDR3 is 15 residues long. The germline V gene has CDR1 SGHVS and CDR2 FNYEAQ. CDR3: CASSPSGGFQNEQFF. The CDR3 coding sequence is TGTGCCAGCAGCCCAAGCGGTGGGTTTCAAAATGAGCAGTTCTTC.

The V and J genes are TRBV20-1 and TRBJ2-7; TRBD2 agrees at 8 bases. The CDR3 extends over 16 amino acids. Trimming took 3 bases from V and 6 from J; bases not matched to a gene: 16. The germline V gene has CDR1 DFQATT and CDR2 SNEGSKA (reference sequence). CDR3 in DNA: TGCAGTGCTAGCCGGTGGGTAGCGGGAACCCTCTCCGAGCAGTACTTC. Amino acids: CSASRWVAGTLSEQYF.

The chain recombines TRBV6-5 with TRBJ2-1, with unresolved D. Trimming shortened V by 6 bases and J by 4 bases, and 10 bases separated the two germline ends. The CDR3 length is 13 residues. Germline loops: CDR1 MNHEY, CDR2 SVGAGI. The CDR3 sequence is CASSPSTYNEQFF. CDR3 coding DNA: TGTGCCAGCAGCCCTTCCACTTACAATGAGCAGTTCTTC.

This clonotype was detected many times. The chain recombines TRBV6-1 with TRBJ2-7; D gene ambiguous. The CDR3 is 12 residues long. The germline V and J ends were trimmed by 6 bases and 3 bases, with 9 bases remaining between them. The germline CDR1 and CDR2 sequences are MNHNS and SASEGT. The CDR3 sequence: CASRVDDYEQYF. The CDR3 bases are TGTGCCAGCAGGGTAGACGACTACGAGCAGTACTTC.

The chain has TRBV28 and TRBJ2-1; D ambiguous. Trimming left V 7 bases short and J 6 bases short, with 16 bases between. The germline V gene encodes CDR1 MDHEN and CDR2 SYDVKM. The CDR3 totals 14 residues. The CDR3 nucleotides are TGTGCCAGCAATCGGGCAGTCTCTCTCAATGAGCAGTTCTTC. Its translation: CASNRAVSLNEQFF. The full variable domain, completed using reference TRBV28 and TRBJ2-1, is DVKVTQSSRYLVKRTGEKVFLECVQDMDHENMFWYRQDPGLGLRLIYFSYDVKMKEKGDIPEGYSVSREKKERFSLILESASTNQTSMYLCASNRAVSLNEQFFGPGTRLTVL.

This clonotype came up a few times. This sequence joins TRBV24-1 and TRBJ2-1; the D call may be TRBD1 or TRBD2 (5 bases each). The length of the CDR3 is 17 residues. CDR1 KGHDR and CDR2 SFDVKD come from the germline V gene. V was pared by 3 bases and J by 6 bases, with 20 bases between. The CDR3 nucleotides are TGTGCCACCAGTGATCCTTCGGGGCCCCTTGGCATCAATGAGCAGTTCTTC. Encoded protein: CATSDPSGPLGINEQFF.

The gene calls are TRBV5-1 and TRBJ2-3; weak D call: TRBD2 (5 bases). The CDR3 loop spans 16 amino acids. V lost 0 bases, J lost 2 bases, and 13 bases lay in between. CDR1 SGHRS and CDR2 YFSETQ come from the germline V gene. For the CDR3, the DNA is TGCGCCAGCAGCTTGGCCGCGGACTCTCCCACAGATACGCAGTATTTT. It codes for CASSLAADSPTDTQYF.

This clonotype was recorded a few times. The gene calls are TRBV15 and TRBJ1-1; no definite D call. The CDR3 consists of 11 residues. Germline values: CDR1 LNHNV, CDR2 YYDKDF (reference sequence). V lost 8 bases to trimming and J lost 0 bases, with 4 bases between them. This CDR3 reads CATRMNTEAFF. DNA of the CDR3: TGTGCCACCCGGATGAACACTGAAGCTTTCTTT.

Many counts were recorded for this clonotype. The J gene is TRBJ2-2, the V gene TRBV5-1; D might be TRBD1 (5 bases). Germline V lookup: CDR1 SGHRS, CDR2 YFSETQ. This CDR3 is built from 16 residues. Trimming took 0 bases from V and 3 from J, leaving 12 bases between them. Here the CDR3 reads CASSLAQTVYTGELFF. CDR3 coding DNA: TGCGCCAGCAGCTTGGCACAGACAGTCTACACCGGGGAGCTGTTTTTT.

This clonotype came up a few times. The rearrangement joins TRBV6-5 to TRBJ2-1; 8 nucleotides match TRBD2. CDR1 is MNHEY and CDR2 is SVGAGI in the germline V gene. This CDR3 spans 14 amino acids. Germline trimming cut 7 bases from V and 6 bases from J; bases unmatched to any gene: 8. The CDR3 DNA is TGTGCCAGCACCAGCCTAGCGGGCCTCAATGAGCAGTTCTTC. The encoded protein is CASTSLAGLNEQFF.

This sequence joins TRBV7-8 and TRBJ2-5, with a possible D match to TRBD2 (6 bases). V lost 5 bases, J lost 3 bases, and 10 bases lay in between. CDR1 and CDR2 from the germline V gene are SGHVS and FQNEAQ. The CDR3 loop spans 13 amino acids. DNA for the CDR3: TGTGCCAGCAGCCCGACTAGGGAAGAGACCCAGTACTTC. Its translation is CASSPTREETQYF.

The V call is TRBV5-1, the J call TRBJ2-7; TRBD2 might be the D (6 bases). The CDR3 extends over 14 amino acids. CDR1 and CDR2 (germline): SGHRS, YFSETQ. V was trimmed by 5 bases and J by 3 bases, leaving 15 bases between them. As DNA, the CDR3 is TGCGCCAGCAGTAGGGAGGTCTCTCTCTACGAGCAGTACTTC. It codes for CASSREVSLYEQYF. Using reference TRBV5-1 and TRBJ2-7 for the parts outside the CDR3, the full variable domain is KAGVTQTPRYLIKTRGQQVTLSCSPISGHRSVSWYQQTPGQGLQFLFEYFSETQRNKGNFPGRFSGRQFSNSRSEMNVSTLELGDSALYLCASSREVSLYEQYFGPGTRLTVT.